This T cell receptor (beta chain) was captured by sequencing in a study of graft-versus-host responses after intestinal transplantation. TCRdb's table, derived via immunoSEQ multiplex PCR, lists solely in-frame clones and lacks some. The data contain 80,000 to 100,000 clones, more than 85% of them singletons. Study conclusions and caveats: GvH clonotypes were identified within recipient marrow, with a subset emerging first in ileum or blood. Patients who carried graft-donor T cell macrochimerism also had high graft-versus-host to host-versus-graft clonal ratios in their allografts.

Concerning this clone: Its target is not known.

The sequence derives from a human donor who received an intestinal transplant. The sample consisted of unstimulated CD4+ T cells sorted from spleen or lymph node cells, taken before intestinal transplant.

The CDR3 is CASSLSGSSGNTIYF. The DNA of the CDR3 is TGTGCCAGCAGCTTGTCGGGGTCCTCTGGAAACACCATATATTTT. The genes are TRBV5-8 and TRBJ1-3; D is undetermined. The germline V gene has CDR1 SGHTS and CDR2 YDEGEE. Trimming took off 1 base at V and 0 bases at J, with 8 bases between the two ends. This CDR3 comprises 15 residues.